This record concerns one T cell receptor (beta chain) sequence. No antigen is known for it. Next came a second PCR, run for about 6 to 11 cycles, which used a sample-barcoded 5' primer along with a J-beta primer mix. TCRdb re-derived calls from the 5' RACE reads in MiXCR, one entry per CDR3 protein. The table records 600,000 to 850,000 distinct CDR3 sequences, roughly 45% of them present only once. Total RNA amounts of at least 6 micrograms were extracted per sample. The sample comes from a study of blood T cells in healthy people across ages. Study-wide results and limits: The diversity estimates, figures obtained from one million T cells, were considered underestimates. TCR beta diversity per million T cells fell roughly linearly with age.

This CDR3 is built from 15 residues. Germline CDR1 reads DFQATT; CDR2 reads SNEGSKA (reference sequence). Between the trimmed V and J ends, which lost 0 bases and 2 bases, there was a span of 10 bases. What was sequenced was blood. This sequence originates from a woman aged 60 to 75 in good health. The chain is built from TRBV20-1 and TRBJ1-4, with a tentative D call TRBD1 (5 bases). Here the CDR3 reads CSARDYKGTNEKLFF. The CDR3 bases are TGCAGTGCTAGAGATTATAAGGGGACTAATGAAAAACTGTTTTTT.